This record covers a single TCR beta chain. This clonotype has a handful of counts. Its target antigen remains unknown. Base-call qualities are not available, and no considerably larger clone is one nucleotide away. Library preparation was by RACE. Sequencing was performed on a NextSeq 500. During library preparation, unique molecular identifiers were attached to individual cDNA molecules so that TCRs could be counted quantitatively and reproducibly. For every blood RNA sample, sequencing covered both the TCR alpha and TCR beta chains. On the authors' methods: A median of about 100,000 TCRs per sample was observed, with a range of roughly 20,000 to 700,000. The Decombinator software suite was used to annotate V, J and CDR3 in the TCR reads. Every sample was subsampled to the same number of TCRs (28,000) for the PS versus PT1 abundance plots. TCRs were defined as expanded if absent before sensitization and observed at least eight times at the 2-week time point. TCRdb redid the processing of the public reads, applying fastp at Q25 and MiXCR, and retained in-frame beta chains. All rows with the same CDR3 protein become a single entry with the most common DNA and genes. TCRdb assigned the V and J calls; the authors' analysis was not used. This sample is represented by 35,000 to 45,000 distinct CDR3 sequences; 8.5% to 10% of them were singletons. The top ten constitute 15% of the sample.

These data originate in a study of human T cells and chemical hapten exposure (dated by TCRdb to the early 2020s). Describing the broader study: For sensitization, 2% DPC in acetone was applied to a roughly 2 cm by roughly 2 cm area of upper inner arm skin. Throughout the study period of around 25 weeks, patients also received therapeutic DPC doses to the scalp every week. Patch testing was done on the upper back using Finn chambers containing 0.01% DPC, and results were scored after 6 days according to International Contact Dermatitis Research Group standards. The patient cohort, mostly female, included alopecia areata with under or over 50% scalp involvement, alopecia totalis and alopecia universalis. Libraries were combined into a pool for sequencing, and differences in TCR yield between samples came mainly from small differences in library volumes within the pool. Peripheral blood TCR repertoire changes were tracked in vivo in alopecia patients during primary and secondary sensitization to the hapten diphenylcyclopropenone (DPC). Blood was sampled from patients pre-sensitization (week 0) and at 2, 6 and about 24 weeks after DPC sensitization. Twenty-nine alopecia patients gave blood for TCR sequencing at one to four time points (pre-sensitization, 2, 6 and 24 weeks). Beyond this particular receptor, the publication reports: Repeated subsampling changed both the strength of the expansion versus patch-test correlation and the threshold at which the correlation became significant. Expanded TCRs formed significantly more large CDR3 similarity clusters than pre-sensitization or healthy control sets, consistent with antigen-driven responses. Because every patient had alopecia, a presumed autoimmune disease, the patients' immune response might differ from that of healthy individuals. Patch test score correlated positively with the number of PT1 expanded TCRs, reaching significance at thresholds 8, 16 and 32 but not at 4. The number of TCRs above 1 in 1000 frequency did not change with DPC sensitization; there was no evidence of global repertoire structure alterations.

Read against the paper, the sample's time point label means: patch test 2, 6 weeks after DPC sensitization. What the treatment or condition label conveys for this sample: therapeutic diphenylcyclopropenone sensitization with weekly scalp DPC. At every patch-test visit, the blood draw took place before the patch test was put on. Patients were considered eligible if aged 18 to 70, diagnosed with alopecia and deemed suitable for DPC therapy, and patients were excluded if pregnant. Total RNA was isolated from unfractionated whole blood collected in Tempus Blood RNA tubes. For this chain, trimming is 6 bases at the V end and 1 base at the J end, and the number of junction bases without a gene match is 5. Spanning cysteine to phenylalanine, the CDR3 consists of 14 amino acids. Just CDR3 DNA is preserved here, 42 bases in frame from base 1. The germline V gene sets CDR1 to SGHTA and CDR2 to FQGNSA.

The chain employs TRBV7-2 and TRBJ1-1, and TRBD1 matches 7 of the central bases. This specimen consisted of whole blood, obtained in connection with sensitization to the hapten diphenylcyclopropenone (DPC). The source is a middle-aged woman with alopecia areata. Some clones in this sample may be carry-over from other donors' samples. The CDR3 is CASSSQGKNTEAFF. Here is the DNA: TGTGCCAGCAGTTCACAGGGGAAGAACACTGAAGCTTTCTTT.